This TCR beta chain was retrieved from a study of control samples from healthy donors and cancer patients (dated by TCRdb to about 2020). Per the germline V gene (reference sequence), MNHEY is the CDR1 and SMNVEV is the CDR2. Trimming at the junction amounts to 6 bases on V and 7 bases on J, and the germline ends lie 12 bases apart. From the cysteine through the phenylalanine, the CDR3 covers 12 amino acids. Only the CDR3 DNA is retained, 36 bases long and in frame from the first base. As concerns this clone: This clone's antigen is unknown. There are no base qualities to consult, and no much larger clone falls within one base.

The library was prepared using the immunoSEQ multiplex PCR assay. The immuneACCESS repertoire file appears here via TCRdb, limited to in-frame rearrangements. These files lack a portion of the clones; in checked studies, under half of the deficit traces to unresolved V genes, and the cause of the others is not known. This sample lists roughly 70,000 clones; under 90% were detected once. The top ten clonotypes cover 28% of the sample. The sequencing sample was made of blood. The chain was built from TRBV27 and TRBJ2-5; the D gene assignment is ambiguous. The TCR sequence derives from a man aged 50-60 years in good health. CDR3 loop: CASSSVLGTQYF. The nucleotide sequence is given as TGTGCCAGCAGCTCCGTGCTGGGGACCCAGTACTTC.